The 5 T cell receptor beta chains in this list originate from one sample, sequenced in a study of CD8 T cells in ankylosing spondylitis. TCRdb independently ran MiXCR on the 5' RACE reads; one entry per CDR3 protein. Of roughly 200,000 distinct CDR3 sequences listed, 20% to 30% are singletons. The specimen was blood, either unsorted or a sorted T cell fraction (not recorded which). These receptors originate from a male donor with ankylosing spondylitis or in good health (not recorded which).

The chain is built from TRBV7-9 and TRBJ2-3; maybe TRBD1 (5 bases). This CDR3 comprises 16 residues. V gave up 4 bases and J gave up 4 bases, with 18 bases separating them. Germline values: CDR1 SEHNR, CDR2 FQNEAQ (reference sequence). In DNA form, the CDR3 reads TGTGCCAGCAGCTCTCGGACCCCAGGGTTCGCAGATACGCAGTATTTT. Translating gives CASSSRTPGFADTQYF. The full variable domain, completed using reference TRBV7-9 and TRBJ2-3, is DTGVSQNPRHKITKRGQNVTFRCDPISEHNRLYWYRQTLGQGPEFLTYFQNEAQLEKSRLLSDRFSAERPKGSFSTLEIQRTEQGDSAMYLCASSSRTPGFADTQYFGPGTRLTVL.

This rearrangement joins TRBV18 to TRBJ1-5, with TRBD1 matching over 7 bases. The V gene's germline CDR1 is KGHSH and CDR2 LQKENI. The CDR3 totals 17 residues. Trimming removed 3 bases from V and 0 bases from J; junction bases left unmatched: 8. The CDR3 spells CASSPDWTGNSNQPQHF. CDR3 sequence (DNA): TGTGCCAGCTCACCCGATTGGACAGGAAATAGCAATCAGCCCCAGCATTTT.

The J gene is TRBJ2-7, the V gene TRBV6-5; D ambiguous. Germline-derived CDR1 and CDR2 are MNHEY and SVGAGI. The CDR3 covers 14 residues. Trimming cost V 3 bases and J 3 bases, with 12 bases left between them. The DNA of the CDR3 is TGTGCCAGCAGTTATCGGGCCCGAAACTACGAGCAGTACTTC. This encodes CASSYRARNYEQYF.

This clonotype has at least ten counts. The genes are TRBV15 and TRBJ1-1; D is possibly TRBD1 (6 bases). The CDR3 totals 16 residues. The germline V and J ends were trimmed by 2 bases and 0 bases, with 13 bases remaining between them. Germline V gives CDR1 LNHNV, CDR2 YYDKDF (reference sequence). CDR3 sequence: CATSRPAGALNTEAFF. CDR3 in DNA: TGTGCCACCAGCAGACCTGCAGGGGCCCTGAACACTGAAGCTTTCTTT.

This clonotype came up many times. The chain recombines TRBV3-1 with TRBJ1-1; D is perhaps TRBD1 (6 bases). V lost 2 bases, J lost 2 bases, and 9 bases lay in between. This CDR3 is built from 14 residues. CDR1 is LGHDT, CDR2 YNNKEL, per germline (reference sequence). CDR3 in DNA: TGTGCCAGCAGCCAACAGACAGGTAACACTGAAGCTTTCTTT. Its translation is CASSQQTGNTEAFF.